The 17 T cell receptor beta chains below all came from one sample that was sequenced in a study of glioma-infiltrating T cells. The iRepertoire nested amplicon-rescue multiplex PCR amplified TCR alpha and beta CDR3s from RNA. TCRdb re-analysed the multiplex PCR reads in MiXCR, keeping a single row per CDR3 protein. Among around 99,000 distinct CDR3 sequences listed, less than 30% were seen once. Sequencing input: glioma tissue, nonneoplastic brain tissue, or PBMCs (not recorded which). Receptors originate from a human donor with low-grade glioma or glioblastoma, undergoing nonglioma brain surgery, or in good health (not recorded which).

The table lists this clonotype with many counts. This chain connects TRBV3-1 to TRBJ2-7, with a possible D match to TRBD1 (6 bases). CDR3 length equals 14 residues. The V and J ends lost 10 bases and 3 bases respectively, with 19 bases between them. From germline, CDR1 is LGHDT and CDR2 YNNKEL (reference sequence). The CDR3 DNA follows: TGTGCCACCGCCCCAGGGGCGCGAGTCTACGAGCAGTACTTC. The encoded protein is CATAPGARVYEQYF.

This clonotype was observed a handful of times. One end of the junction is discordant with germline, which a read error may explain. The chain uses TRBV14 and TRBJ1-2, with D perhaps TRBD1 (6 bases). Germline V gives CDR1 SGHDN, CDR2 FVKESK. The CDR3 covers 12 residues. CDR3 protein: CASSQVRDIMYF. The CDR3, as DNA: TGTGCCAGCAGCCAAGTCCGGGACATTATGTACTTC.

This clonotype was observed once. Relative to the germline gene, one junction end is altered; a read error may explain this. This chain links TRBV7-6 with TRBJ2-1, with D possibly matching TRBD2 (5 bases). CDR3 length: 15 residues. Germline V lookup: CDR1 SGHVS, CDR2 FNYEAQ. CDR3 region: CAGSLEWGVYNEQFF. The CDR3 nucleotides read TGTGCCGGCAGCTTAGAGTGGGGAGTTTACAATGAGCAGTTCTTC.

The V gene is TRBV29-1, the J gene TRBJ1-1, with a tentative D call TRBD1 (6 bases). The germline gives CDR1 SQVTM, CDR2 ANQGSEA. This CDR3 region has 13 residues. The germline V and J ends were trimmed by 4 bases and 0 bases, with 9 bases remaining between them. CDR3 DNA: TGCAGCGTTGTTAAGGGGGTGAACACTGAAGCTTTCTTT. It specifies CSVVKGVNTEAFF.

This clonotype has a count of ten or more. The chain joins TRBV2 to TRBJ2-1; 8 nucleotides line up with TRBD2. Losses at the gene ends were 7 bases for V and 4 bases for J; bases not matched to a gene: 3. The germline gives CDR1 SNHLY, CDR2 FYNNEI. This CDR3 comprises 13 residues. In DNA, the CDR3 is TGTGCCAGCAAACTAGCGGAGTACAATGAGCAGTTCTTC. Translating it yields CASKLAEYNEQFF.

On this clonotype itself: With a much larger clone just one base away, this may be a read error. The chain has TRBV7-7 and TRBJ2-3; 8 nucleotides line up with TRBD1. This CDR3 is built from 16 residues. Germline V lookup: CDR1 SSHAT, CDR2 FNYEAQ (reference sequence). The ends lost 3 bases at V and 1 base at J; junction bases unmatched: 6. This CDR3 reads CASSLVPGQGTDTQYF. Written as DNA, the CDR3 is TGTGCCAGCAGCTTGGTACCGGGACAGGGCACAGATACGCAGTATTTT. The whole variable domain, remainder taken from reference TRBV7-7 and TRBJ2-3, is GAGVSQSPRYKVTKRGQDVTLRCDPISSHATLYWYQQALGQGPEFLTYFNYEAQPDKSGLPSDRFSAERPEGSISTLTIQRTEQRDSAMYRCASSLVPGQGTDTQYFGPGTRLTVL.

The table lists this clonotype with many counts. Here the CDR3 reads CASSYFPDRLAEAFF. As DNA, the CDR3 is TGTGCCAGCAGTTACTTCCCGGACAGATTGGCTGAAGCTTTCTTT. This chain connects TRBV6-2 or TRBV6-3 to TRBJ1-1, with D maybe TRBD1 (6 bases). The CDR3 is 15 residues long. The V and J ends lost 1 base and 6 bases respectively, with 15 bases between them. CDR1 is MNHEY, CDR2 SVGEGT, per germline.

This clonotype was detected ten times or more. This chain uses TRBV28 with TRBJ2-7, with D possibly matching TRBD2 (6 bases). The CDR3 loop spans 16 amino acids. Trimming removed 4 bases from V and 0 bases from J, with 16 bases in between. The germline CDR1 and CDR2 sequences are MDHEN and SYDVKM. For the CDR3, the DNA is TGTGCCAGCAGTTCCGATAAGACTAGAAGCTCCTACGAGCAGTACTTC. Its protein product is CASSSDKTRSSYEQYF.

About this clonotype itself: A much larger clone lies one base from this, so it may be a read error. The V gene is TRBV9, the J gene TRBJ2-7; a possible D gene is TRBD2 (6 bases). This CDR3 region has 15 residues. V gave up 0 bases and J gave up 3 bases, with 13 bases separating them. The germline V gene has CDR1 SGDLS and CDR2 YYNGEE. Written as DNA, the CDR3 is TGTGCCAGCAGCGTAGGGGCTAGCGTTGGCTACGAGCAGTACTTC. It is translated as CASSVGASVGYEQYF.

This clonotype was seen many times. This rearrangement joins TRBV5-4 to TRBJ2-4, with D perhaps TRBD1 (5 bases). Trimming removed 9 bases at V and 3 bases at J, with 13 bases between. CDR1 SGHNT and CDR2 YYREEE come from the germline V gene (reference sequence). The CDR3 contains 13 residues. CDR3 amino acids: CAISGQSKNIQYF. CDR3 in DNA: TGTGCCATATCCGGACAAAGCAAAAACATTCAGTACTTC.

Note on this clonotype: A read error may account for a junction end that differs from germline. CDR3 residues: CSAGLAGTYTQYF. Here the CDR3 DNA reads TGTAGCGCGGGACTAGCGGGAACCTATACGCAGTATTTT. This sequence joins TRBV29-1 and TRBJ2-3; 13 bases agree with TRBD2. The germline gives CDR1 SQVTM, CDR2 ANQGSEA. This CDR3 contains 13 residues.

This chain links TRBV7-9 with TRBJ2-7; the D is unclear. Germline assignment: CDR1 SEHNR and CDR2 FQNEAQ (reference sequence). There are 15 residues in the CDR3. Trimming left V 4 bases short and J 5 bases short, with 18 bases between. The chain's CDR3 is CASSSPLNTDHEQYF. CDR3 DNA: TGTGCCAGCAGCTCCCCCCTAAATACGGACCACGAGCAGTACTTC.

For this clonotype: Relative to the germline gene, one junction end is altered; a read error may explain this. The rearrangement joins TRBV6-2 or TRBV6-3 to TRBJ1-1, with D perhaps TRBD1 (5 bases). This CDR3 comprises 13 residues. Germline CDR1 reads MNHEY; CDR2 reads SVGEGT. The CDR3 DNA reads as TGTGCCAGCCGTTCCCAGGGAACCACTGAATCTTTCTTT. Its protein product is CASRSQGTTESFF.

Many counts were recorded for this clonotype. J is TRBJ2-7 and V is TRBV27, with 7 nucleotides matching TRBD1. The ends lost 5 bases at V and 2 bases at J; junction bases unmatched: 3. The CDR3 length is 13 residues. CDR1 and CDR2 from the germline V gene are MNHEY and SMNVEV (reference sequence). CDR3 DNA: TGTGCCAGCAGTAGACAGGGCCCCTACGAGCAGTACTTC. It is translated as CASSRQGPYEQYF.

This clonotype was counted many times. CDR3 amino acids: CASRGTGRHEQYF. CDR3 bases: TGTGCCAGCAGGGGGACAGGGCGCCACGAGCAGTACTTC. The chain couples TRBV6-1 to TRBJ2-7; TRBD1 agrees at 9 bases. J lost 5 bases, V lost 6 bases, and 5 bases had no gene match. Germline V gene lookup returns CDR1 MNHNS and CDR2 SASEGT. The CDR3 is 13 amino acids.

At least ten counts were recorded for this clonotype. The rearrangement joins TRBV20-1 to TRBJ2-3, with TRBD2 matching over 10 bases. This CDR3 is 16 amino acids long. The ends lost 6 bases at V and 4 bases at J; junction bases unmatched: 13. Germline V lookup: CDR1 DFQATT, CDR2 SNEGSKA (reference sequence). The CDR3 DNA follows: TGCAGTGCCAGTGGGCTAGCGGGAGTCAGCCCAGATACGCAGTATTTT. Translation gives CSASGLAGVSPDTQYF.

In its sample, this clonotype was seen many times. This chain joins TRBV5-1 and TRBJ2-1; 9 bases are shared with TRBD1. This CDR3 region has 13 residues. V lost 4 bases to trimming and J lost 7 bases; unmatched junction nucleotides: 3. The germline V gene encodes CDR1 SGHRS and CDR2 YFSETQ. CDR3 bases: TGCGCCAGCAGCCGGGACAGGGAAAATGAGCAGTTCTTC. Its protein product is CASSRDRENEQFF. Full variable domain (missing parts from reference TRBV5-1 and TRBJ2-1): KAGVTQTPRYLIKTRGQQVTLSCSPISGHRSVSWYQQTPGQGLQFLFEYFSETQRNKGNFPGRFSGRQFSNSRSEMNVSTLELGDSALYLCASSRDRENEQFFGPGTRLTVL.